This TCR beta chain was profiled in a study of blood T cell repertoires in COVID-19. For the study at large: Acute and convalescent COVID-19 specimens originated in the United States, Italy and Spain. The analysed material was cDNA or gDNA that came from T cells, B-cell-depleted T cells, or PBMCs.

The V gene end was trimmed by 5 bases and the J gene end by 3 bases; junction bases not matched to a gene: 8. Germline CDR1 is SGHAT and CDR2 is FQNNGV. The CDR3 consists of 15 residues. Under the authors' procedure: Reference gene primer amplification gave estimated nucleated cell counts. Clones were sequenced by immunoSEQ multiplex PCR, and TCRdb holds only the in-frame ones, with some missing. V and J calls and clone size are copied from that table; D and trimming were computed from the DNA. The sample yields 94,000 or so clones, more than 75% seen once. The source of this sequence is an elderly woman with active COVID-19. The sequenced material came from peripheral blood. This chain connects TRBV11-2 to TRBJ2-5; 8 bases fit TRBD2. In DNA form, the CDR3 reads TGTGCCAGCAGCCCCCCACCGGGACTAGAAGAGACCCAGTACTTC. It yields the protein CASSPPPGLEETQYF. The whole variable domain, remainder taken from reference TRBV11-2 and TRBJ2-5, is EAGVAQSPRYKIIEKRQSVAFWCNPISGHATLYWYQQILGQGPKLLIQFQNNGVVDDSQLPKDRFSAERLKGVDSTLKIQPAKLEDSAVYLCASSPPPGLEETQYFGPGTRLLVL.